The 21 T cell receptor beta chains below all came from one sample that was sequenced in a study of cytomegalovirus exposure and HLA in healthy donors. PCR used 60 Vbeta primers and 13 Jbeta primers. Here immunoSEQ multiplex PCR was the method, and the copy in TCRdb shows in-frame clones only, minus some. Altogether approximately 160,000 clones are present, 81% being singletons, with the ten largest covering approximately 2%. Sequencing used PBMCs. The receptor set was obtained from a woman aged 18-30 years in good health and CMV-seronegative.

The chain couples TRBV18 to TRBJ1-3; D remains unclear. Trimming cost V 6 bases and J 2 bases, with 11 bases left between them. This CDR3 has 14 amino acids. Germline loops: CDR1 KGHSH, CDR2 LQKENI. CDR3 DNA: TGTGCCAGCTCCCCCGATCAGGCTGGAAACACCATATATTTT. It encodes CASSPDQAGNTIYF.

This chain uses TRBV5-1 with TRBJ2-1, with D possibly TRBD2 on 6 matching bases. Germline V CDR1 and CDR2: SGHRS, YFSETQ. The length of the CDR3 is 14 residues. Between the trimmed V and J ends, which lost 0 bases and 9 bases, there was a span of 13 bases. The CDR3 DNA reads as TGCGCCAGCAGCTTGGTTGTAGTGGGGGGTGAGCAGTTCTTC. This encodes CASSLVVVGGEQFF. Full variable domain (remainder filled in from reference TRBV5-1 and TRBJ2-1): KAGVTQTPRYLIKTRGQQVTLSCSPISGHRSVSWYQQTPGQGLQFLFEYFSETQRNKGNFPGRFSGRQFSNSRSEMNVSTLELGDSALYLCASSLVVVGGEQFFGPGTRLTVL.

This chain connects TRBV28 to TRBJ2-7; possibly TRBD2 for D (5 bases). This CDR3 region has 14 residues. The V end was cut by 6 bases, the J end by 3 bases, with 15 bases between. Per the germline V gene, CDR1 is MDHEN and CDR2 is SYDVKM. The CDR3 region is CASSHRMGVYEQYF. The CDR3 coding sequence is TGTGCCAGCAGCCACCGAATGGGAGTCTACGAGCAGTACTTC.

CDR3 loop: CASSPADRAYHEQYF. Written as DNA, the CDR3 is TGCGCCAGCAGCCCAGCGGACAGGGCCTACCACGAGCAGTACTTC. This sequence joins TRBV4-1 and TRBJ2-7, with 8 positions matching TRBD1. The CDR3 contains 15 residues. Per germline, CDR1 MGHRA and CDR2 YSYEKL. V shed 4 bases and J 5 bases; nucleotides not matched to a gene: 10.

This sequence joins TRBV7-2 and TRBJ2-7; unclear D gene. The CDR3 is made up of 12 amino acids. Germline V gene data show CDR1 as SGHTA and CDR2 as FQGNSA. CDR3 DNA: TGTTTCAAGCAGATGGCGGCATACGAGCAGTACTTC. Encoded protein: CFKQMAAYEQYF. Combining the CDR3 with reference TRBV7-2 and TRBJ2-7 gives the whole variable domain GAGVSQSPSNKVTEKGKDVELRCDPISGHTALYWYRQSLGQGLEFLIYFQGNSAPDKSGLPSDRFSAERTGGSVSTLTIQRTQQEDSAVYLCFKQMAAYEQYFGPGTRLTVT.

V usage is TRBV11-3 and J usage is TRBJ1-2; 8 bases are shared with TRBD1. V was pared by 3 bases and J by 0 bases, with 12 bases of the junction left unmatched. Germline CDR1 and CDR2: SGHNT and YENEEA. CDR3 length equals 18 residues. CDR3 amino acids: CASSFFWDRKAANYGYTF. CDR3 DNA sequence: TGTGCCAGCAGCTTTTTCTGGGACAGGAAAGCAGCTAACTATGGCTACACCTTC.

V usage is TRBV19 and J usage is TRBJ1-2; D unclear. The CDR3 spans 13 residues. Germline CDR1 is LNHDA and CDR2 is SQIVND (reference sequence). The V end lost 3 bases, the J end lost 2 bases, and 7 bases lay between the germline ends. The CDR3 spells CASSISRNYGYTF. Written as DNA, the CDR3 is TGTGCCAGTAGTATCAGCAGGAACTATGGCTACACCTTC.

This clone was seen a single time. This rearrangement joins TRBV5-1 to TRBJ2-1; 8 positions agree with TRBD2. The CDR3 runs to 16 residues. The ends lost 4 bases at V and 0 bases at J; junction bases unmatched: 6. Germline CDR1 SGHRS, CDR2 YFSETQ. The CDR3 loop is CASSPLAGSSYNEQFF. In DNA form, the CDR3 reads TGCGCCAGCAGCCCGTTAGCGGGGAGCTCCTACAATGAGCAGTTCTTC.

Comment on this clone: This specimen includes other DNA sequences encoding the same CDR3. Here the CDR3 reads CASSPGGNTEAFF. The CDR3 nucleotides read TGTGCCAGCTCACCGGGGGGGAACACTGAAGCTTTCTTT. V and J are TRBV18 and TRBJ1-1; TRBD1 is a possible D gene (5 bases). This CDR3 is 13 amino acids long. V was cut by 3 bases and J by 1 base, with 6 bases left in between. Germline V gene data show CDR1 as KGHSH and CDR2 as LQKENI.

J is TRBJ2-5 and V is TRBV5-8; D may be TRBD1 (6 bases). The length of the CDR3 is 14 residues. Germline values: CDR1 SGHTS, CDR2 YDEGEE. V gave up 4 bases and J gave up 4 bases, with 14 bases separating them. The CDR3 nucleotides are TGTGCCAGCAGCCCAGGACAGTCCAGAGAGACCCAGTACTTC. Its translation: CASSPGQSRETQYF.

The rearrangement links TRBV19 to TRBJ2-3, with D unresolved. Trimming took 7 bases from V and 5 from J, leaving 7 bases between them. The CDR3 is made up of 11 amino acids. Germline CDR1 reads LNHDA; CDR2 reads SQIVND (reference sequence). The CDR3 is CASIAGDTQYF. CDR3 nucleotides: TGTGCCAGTATTGCCGGAGATACGCAGTATTTT.

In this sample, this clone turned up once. CDR3 residues: CASSLVAGVTSGGNEQFF. The CDR3 region has the DNA TGTGCCAGCAGCTTGGTAGCGGGAGTTACCTCCGGGGGAAATGAGCAGTTCTTC. The chain combines TRBV5-6 with TRBJ2-1; 9 bases fit TRBD2. CDR3 length: 18 residues. The V gene end was trimmed by 0 bases and the J gene end by 7 bases; junction bases not matched to a gene: 14. Germline V gene lookup returns CDR1 SGHDT and CDR2 YYEEEE.

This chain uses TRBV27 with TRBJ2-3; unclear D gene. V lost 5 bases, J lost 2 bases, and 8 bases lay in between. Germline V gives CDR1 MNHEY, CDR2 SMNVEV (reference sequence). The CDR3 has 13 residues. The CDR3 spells CASSPHYTDTQYF. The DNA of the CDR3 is TGTGCCAGCAGTCCTCACTACACAGATACGCAGTATTTT.

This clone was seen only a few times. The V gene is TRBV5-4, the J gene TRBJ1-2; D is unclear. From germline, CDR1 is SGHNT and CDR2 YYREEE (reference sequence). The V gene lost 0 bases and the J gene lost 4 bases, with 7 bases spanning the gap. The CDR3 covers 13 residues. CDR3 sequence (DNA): TGTGCCAGCAGCTTGGTTTCGAGCTATGGCTACACCTTC. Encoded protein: CASSLVSSYGYTF.

The CDR3 reads CAGKPGQGNEKLFF. In DNA form, the CDR3 reads TGTGCCGGGAAGCCGGGACAGGGGAATGAAAAACTGTTTTTT. V gene TRBV28 combines with J gene TRBJ1-4; 10 bases agree with TRBD1. The CDR3 has 14 amino acids. In germline, CDR1 is MDHEN, CDR2 SYDVKM. With 11 bases clipped from V and 5 bases from J, the junction kept 8 bases outside the gene matches.

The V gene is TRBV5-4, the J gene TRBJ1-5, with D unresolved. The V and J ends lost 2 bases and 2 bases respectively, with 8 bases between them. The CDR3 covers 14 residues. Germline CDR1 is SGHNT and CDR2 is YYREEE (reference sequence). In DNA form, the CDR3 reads TGTGCCAGCAGCTTAAACGGGGGCAATCAGCCCCAGCATTTT. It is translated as CASSLNGGNQPQHF. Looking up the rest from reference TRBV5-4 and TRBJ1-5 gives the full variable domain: ETGVTQSPTHLIKTRGQQVTLRCSSQSGHNTVSWYQQALGQGPQFIFQYYREEENGRGNFPPRFSGLQFPNYSSELNVNALELDDSALYLCASSLNGGNQPQHFGDGTRLSIL.

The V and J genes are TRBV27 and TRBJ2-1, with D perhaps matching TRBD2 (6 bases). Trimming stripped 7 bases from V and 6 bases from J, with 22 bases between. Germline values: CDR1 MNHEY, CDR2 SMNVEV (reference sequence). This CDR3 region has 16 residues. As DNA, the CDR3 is TGTGCCAGCACAGGGCGGAGGGACCCTGGTTCCAATGAGCAGTTCTTC. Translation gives CASTGRRDPGSNEQFF.

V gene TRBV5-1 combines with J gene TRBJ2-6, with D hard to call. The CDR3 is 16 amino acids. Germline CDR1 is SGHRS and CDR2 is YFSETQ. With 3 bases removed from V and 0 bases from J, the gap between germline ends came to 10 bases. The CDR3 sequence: CASSSFTYSGANVLTF. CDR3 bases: TGCGCCAGCAGCTCGTTTACTTACTCTGGGGCCAACGTCCTGACTTTC.

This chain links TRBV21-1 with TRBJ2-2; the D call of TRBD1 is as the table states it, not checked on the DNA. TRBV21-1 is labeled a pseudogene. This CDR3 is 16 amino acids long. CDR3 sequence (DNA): TGTGCCAGCAGCCCCCCCGGGACAGGTAATTCCGGGGAGCTGTTTTTT. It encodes CASSPPGTGNSGELFF.

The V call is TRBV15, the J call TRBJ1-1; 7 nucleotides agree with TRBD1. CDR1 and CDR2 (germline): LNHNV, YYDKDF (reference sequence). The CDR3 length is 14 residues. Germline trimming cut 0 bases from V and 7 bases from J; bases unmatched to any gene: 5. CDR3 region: CATSRDRGTDEAFF. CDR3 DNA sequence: TGTGCCACCAGCAGAGATAGGGGGACAGATGAAGCTTTCTTT.

CDR3 sequence reads: CASSWWAGGPNEQYF. Here the CDR3 DNA reads TGTGCCAGCAGTTGGTGGGCGGGAGGGCCTAACGAGCAGTACTTC. The V and J genes are TRBV6-1 and TRBJ2-7; 9 positions agree with TRBD2. The CDR3 consists of 15 residues. J lost 5 bases, V lost 5 bases, and 10 bases had no gene match. Germline CDR1 MNHNS, CDR2 SASEGT.